The following is a T cell receptor beta chain sequence with its context. This entry is derived from a study of blood T cell repertoires in COVID-19. Study information: Collection of acute and convalescent COVID-19 samples took place in the United States, Italy and Spain. PBMCs, B-cell-depleted T cells, or T cells were the source of the cDNA or gDNA that made up the material.

The table came from immunoSEQ multiplex PCR; TCRdb's copy has only in-frame clones and leaves some out. The table lists about 9,200 clones, approximately 80% of them singletons. The CDR3 consists of 16 residues. The J segment lost 0 bases and the V segment lost 5 bases, leaving 10 bases of the junction unmatched. The germline CDR1 and CDR2 sequences are SQVTM and ANQGSEA. The receptor comes from a man in his sixties or seventies with active COVID-19. This chain joins TRBV29-1 and TRBJ2-1, with 7 nucleotides matching TRBD2. The specimen sequenced was peripheral blood. The CDR3 here is CSVPRGSVRSYNEQFF. CDR3 coding DNA: TGCAGCGTTCCCCGCGGGAGCGTCCGCTCCTACAATGAGCAGTTCTTC.